This paragraph reports one T cell receptor (beta chain). The antigen is undetermined. One end of the junction varies from germline; a read error may be responsible. The PCR employed 60 Vbeta primers together with 13 Jbeta primers. Libraries were prepared by immunoSEQ multiplex PCR; TCRdb keeps only in-frame clonotypes and omits some of them. The table for this sample gives 150,000 to 200,000 clones. CDR1 is GTSNPN, CDR2 SVGIG, per germline (reference sequence). CDR3 size: 14 residues. This sample is drawn from a study of cytomegalovirus exposure and HLA in healthy donors. Whole-study findings and limits: In a later analysis, CMV-associated beta chains were mostly HLA-associated, it appeared. The study put some 150 TCR beta chains on its list as cytomegalovirus-associated.

The receptor was isolated from a man aged 30 to 39 in good health and CMV-seronegative. Sequenced sample: PBMCs. The gene calls are TRBV30 and TRBJ2-1; a possible D gene is TRBD2 (6 bases). The CDR3 DNA follows: TGTGCCTGGACCTCTGGGGGGAGCTACGATGAGCAGTTCTTC. Its protein product is CAWTSGGSYDEQFF. Full variable domain (outside the CDR3, taken from reference TRBV30 and TRBJ2-1): SQTIHQWPATLVQPVGSPLSLECTVEGTSNPNLYWYRQAAGRGLQLLFYSVGIGQISSEVPQNLSASRPQDRQFILSSKKLLLSDSGFYLCAWTSGGSYDEQFFGPGTRLTVL.